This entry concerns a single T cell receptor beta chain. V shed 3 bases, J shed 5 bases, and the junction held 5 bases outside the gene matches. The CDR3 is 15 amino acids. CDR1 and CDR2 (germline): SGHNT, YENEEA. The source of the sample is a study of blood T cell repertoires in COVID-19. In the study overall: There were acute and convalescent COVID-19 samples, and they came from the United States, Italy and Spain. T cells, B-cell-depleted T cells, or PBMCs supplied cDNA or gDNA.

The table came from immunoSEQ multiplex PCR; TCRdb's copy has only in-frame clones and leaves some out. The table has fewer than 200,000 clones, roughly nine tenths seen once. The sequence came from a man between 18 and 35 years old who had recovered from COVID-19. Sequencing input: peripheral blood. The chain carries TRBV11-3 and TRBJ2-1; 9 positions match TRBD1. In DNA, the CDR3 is TGTGCCAGCAGCTTCCGGGACAGGGCCGACAATGAGCAGTTCTTC. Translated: CASSFRDRADNEQFF. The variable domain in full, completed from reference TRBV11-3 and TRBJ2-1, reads EAGVVQSPRYKIIEKKQPVAFWCNPISGHNTLYWYLQNLGQGPELLIRYENEEAVDDSQLPKDRFSAERLKGVDSTLKIQPAELGDSAVYLCASSFRDRADNEQFFGPGTRLTVL.